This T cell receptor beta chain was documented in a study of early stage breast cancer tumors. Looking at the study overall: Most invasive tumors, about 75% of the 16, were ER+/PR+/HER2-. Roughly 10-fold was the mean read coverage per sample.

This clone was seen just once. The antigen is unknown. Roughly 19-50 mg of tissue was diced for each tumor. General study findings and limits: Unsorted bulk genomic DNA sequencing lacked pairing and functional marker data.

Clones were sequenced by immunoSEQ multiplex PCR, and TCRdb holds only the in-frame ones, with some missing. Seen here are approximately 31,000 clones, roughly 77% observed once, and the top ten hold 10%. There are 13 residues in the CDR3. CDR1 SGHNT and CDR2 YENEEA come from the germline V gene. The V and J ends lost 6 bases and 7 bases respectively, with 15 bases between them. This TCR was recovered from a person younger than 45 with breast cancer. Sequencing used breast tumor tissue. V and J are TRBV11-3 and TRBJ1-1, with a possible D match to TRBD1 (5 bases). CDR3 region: CASRGRVGGEAFF. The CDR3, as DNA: TGTGCCAGCAGGGGCAGGGTAGGAGGTGAAGCTTTCTTT.